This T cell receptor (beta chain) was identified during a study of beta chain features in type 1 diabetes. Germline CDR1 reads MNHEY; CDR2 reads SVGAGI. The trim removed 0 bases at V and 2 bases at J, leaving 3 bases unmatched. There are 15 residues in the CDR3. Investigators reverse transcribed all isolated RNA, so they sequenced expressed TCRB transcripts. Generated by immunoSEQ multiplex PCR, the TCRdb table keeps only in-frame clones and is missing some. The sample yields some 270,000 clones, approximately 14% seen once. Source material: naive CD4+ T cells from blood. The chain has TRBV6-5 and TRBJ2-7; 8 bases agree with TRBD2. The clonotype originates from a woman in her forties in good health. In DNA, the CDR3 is TGTGCCAGCAGTTACTCGGGACTAGGAGCCTACGAGCAGTACTTC. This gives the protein CASSYSGLGAYEQYF.